This T cell receptor (beta chain) was sequenced during a study of cytomegalovirus exposure and HLA in healthy donors. The donors (healthy individuals) were bone marrow donors. 60 Vbeta and 13 Jbeta primers were used in PCR. Profiling relied on immunoSEQ multiplex PCR, and the TCRdb table lists in-frame clones only, not all of them. Of around 100,000 clones listed, roughly 71% are singletons. To note about this clone: Antigen specificity is unknown.

The CDR3 extends over 16 amino acids. Germline values: CDR1 MNHEY, CDR2 SMNVEV (reference sequence). With 3 bases removed from V and 7 bases from J, the gap between germline ends came to 19 bases. Whole-study findings and limits: Among the sequence variants, a highly shared cluster was likely an artifact of sequencing. 16,951 TCR beta sequences were associated with HLA alleles at 0.05 false discovery rate in a later analysis.

Material for sequencing was PBMCs. The clonotype comes from a man in his forties in good health and CMV-seropositive. This chain joins TRBV27 and TRBJ2-1; tentative D call: TRBD1 (5 bases). This CDR3 is CASSLGLKIRTNEQFF. The CDR3 DNA follows: TGTGCCAGCAGTTTGGGTCTAAAAATTAGGACAAATGAGCAGTTCTTC.